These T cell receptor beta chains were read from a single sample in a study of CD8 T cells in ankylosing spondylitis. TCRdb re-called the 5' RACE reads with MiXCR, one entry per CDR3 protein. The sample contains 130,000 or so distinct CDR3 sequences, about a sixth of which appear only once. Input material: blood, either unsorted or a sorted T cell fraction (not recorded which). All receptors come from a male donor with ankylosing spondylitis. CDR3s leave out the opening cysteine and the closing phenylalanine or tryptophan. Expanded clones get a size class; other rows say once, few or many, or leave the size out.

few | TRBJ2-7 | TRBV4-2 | ASSQDGRPQQY
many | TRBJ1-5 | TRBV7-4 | ASSLNSGARNQPQH
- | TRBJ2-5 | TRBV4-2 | ASSQVAAQETQY
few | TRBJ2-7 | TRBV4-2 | ASSHPGGDEQY
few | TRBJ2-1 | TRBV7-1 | ASSSTSGRASEQF
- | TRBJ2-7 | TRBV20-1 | SASDEDGSYYEQY
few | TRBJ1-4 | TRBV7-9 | ASSPMAVPNEKLF
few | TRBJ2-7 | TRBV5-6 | ASSYGEEQY
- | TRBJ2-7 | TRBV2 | ASSEAPLAGTYEQY
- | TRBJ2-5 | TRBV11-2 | ASSLIPISWTGNGSETQY
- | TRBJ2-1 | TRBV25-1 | ASSDWGGEDNEQF
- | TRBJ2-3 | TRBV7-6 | ASSLRGRGPDTQY
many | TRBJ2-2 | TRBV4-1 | ASSQGGGSGELF
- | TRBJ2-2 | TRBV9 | ASSHPFTGELF
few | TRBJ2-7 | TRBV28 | ASISHSPYEQY
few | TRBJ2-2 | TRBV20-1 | SASGVQLAGYTGELF
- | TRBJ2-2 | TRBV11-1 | ASSLRGPEGTGELF
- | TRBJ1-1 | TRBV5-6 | ASSPEGRANTEAF
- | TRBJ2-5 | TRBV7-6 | ASSPGLALRTQETQY
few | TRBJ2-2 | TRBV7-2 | ASSDRLLPSGRAGSSAGELF
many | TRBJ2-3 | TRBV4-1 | ASSQSSGTADTQY
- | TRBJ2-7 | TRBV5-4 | ASSLGIKPLYEQY
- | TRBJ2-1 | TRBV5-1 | ASSWTGPINNEQF
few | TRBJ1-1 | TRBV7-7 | ASSTRTQNTEVF
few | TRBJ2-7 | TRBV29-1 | SAQRGYEQY
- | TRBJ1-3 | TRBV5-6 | ASTKINNRDANLSGNTIY
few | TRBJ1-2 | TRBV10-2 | AGRTGDRYT
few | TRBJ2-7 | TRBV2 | ASNTHTPSSGRMSYEQY
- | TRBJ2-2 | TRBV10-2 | ASSESTKFGELF
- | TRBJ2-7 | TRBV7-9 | ASSFPAGRTLDYEQY
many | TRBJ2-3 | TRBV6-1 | ASSPLTSGTDTQY
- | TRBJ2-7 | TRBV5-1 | ASRHSGSYSYEQY
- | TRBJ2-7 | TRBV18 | ASSPAPGDIYEQY
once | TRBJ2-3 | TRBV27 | ASRTGTGGPDTQY
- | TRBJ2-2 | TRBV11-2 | ASSSFSGELF
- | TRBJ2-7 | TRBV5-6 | ASSVTVSYEQY
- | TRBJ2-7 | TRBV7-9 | ASSFHSGGTYEQY
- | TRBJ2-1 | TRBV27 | ASSVDRGLRSEQF
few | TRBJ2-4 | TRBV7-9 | ATSGDRGPGIQY
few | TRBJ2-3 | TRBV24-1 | ATSDWVEATDTQY
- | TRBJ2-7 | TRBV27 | ASSFQAPSVGSYEQY
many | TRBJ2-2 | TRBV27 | ASTGVDGELF
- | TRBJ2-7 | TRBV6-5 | ASSYIGTGLYEQY
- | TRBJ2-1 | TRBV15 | ATSRDFRTHNEQF
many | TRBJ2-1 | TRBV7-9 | ASSLTVPNEQF
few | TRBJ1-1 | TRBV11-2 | ASSSYRGYLDTEAF
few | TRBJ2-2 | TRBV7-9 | ASSGPKPGELF
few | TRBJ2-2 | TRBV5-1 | ASSFGTVTTGELF
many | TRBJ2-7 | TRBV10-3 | AISVFRDRFYEQY
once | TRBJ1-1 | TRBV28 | ASSLWGAGNTEAF
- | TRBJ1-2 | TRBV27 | ASSLGTYYGYT
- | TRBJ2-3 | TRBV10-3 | ATRDRAGDTQY
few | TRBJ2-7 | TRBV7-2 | ASVPSGSPVNEQY
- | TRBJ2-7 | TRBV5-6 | ASSFRGLTYEQY
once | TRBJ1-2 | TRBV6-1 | ASSPTGTAGYT
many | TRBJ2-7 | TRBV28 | ASSLSGLGEQY
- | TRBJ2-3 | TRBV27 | ASSTSLTSGRRNTQY
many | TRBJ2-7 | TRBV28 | ASSWPAGDYEQY
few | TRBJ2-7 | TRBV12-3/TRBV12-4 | ASSFLLSGTSLYEQY